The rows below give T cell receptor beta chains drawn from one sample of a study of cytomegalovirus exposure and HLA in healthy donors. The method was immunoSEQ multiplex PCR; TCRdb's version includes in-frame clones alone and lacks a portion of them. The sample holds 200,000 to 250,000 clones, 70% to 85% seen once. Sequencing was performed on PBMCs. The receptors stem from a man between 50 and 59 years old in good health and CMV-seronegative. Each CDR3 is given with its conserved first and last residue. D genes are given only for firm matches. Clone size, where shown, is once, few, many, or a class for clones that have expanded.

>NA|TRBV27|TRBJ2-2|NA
CASSFADAGYGELFF
TGTGCCAGCAGTTTCGCCGACGCAGGATACGGGGAGCTGTTTTTT
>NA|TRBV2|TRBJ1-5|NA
CASSFKRTEYTQPQHF
TGTGCCAGCAGTTTCAAACGGACAGAGTATACGCAGCCCCAGCATTTT
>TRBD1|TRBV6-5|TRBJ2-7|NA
CASSYWDRGPTYEQYF
TGTGCCAGCAGTTATTGGGACAGGGGGCCGACTTACGAGCAGTACTTC
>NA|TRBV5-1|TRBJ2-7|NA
CASSLKRTENSYEQYF
TGCGCCAGCAGCTTGAAACGGACAGAGAACTCCTACGAGCAGTACTTC
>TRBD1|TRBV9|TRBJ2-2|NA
CASSPQSNRGTGELFF
TGTGCCAGCAGCCCCCAGAGTAACAGGGGTACCGGGGAGCTGTTTTTT
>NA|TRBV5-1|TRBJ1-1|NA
CASSSPAGHTNTEAFF
TGCGCCAGCAGCAGCCCAGCAGGGCATACGAACACTGAAGCTTTCTTT
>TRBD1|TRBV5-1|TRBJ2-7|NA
CASSPFSGGYEQYF
TGCGCCAGCAGTCCCTTCTCAGGGGGCTACGAGCAGTACTTC
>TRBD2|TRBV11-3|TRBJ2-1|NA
CASSWRRTSAYNEQFF
TGTGCCAGCAGCTGGCGGCGGACTAGCGCCTACAATGAGCAGTTCTTC
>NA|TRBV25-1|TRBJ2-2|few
CASSDPTGGNTGELFF
TGTGCCAGCAGTGACCCGACAGGAGGGAACACCGGGGAGCTGTTTTTT
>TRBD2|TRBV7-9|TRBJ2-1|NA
CASRPQGLASYNEQFF
TGTGCCAGCAGGCCGCAGGGACTAGCCTCTTACAATGAGCAGTTCTTC
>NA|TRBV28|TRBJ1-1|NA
CASNTAGENTEAFF
TGTGCCAGCAACACAGCGGGGGAGAACACTGAAGCTTTCTTT
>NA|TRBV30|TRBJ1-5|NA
CAWSVGLNQPQHF
TGTGCCTGGAGTGTGGGACTTAATCAGCCCCAGCATTTT
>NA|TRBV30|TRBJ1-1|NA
CAWTLTLDTEAFF
TGTGCCTGGACGCTAACTTTGGACACTGAAGCTTTCTTT
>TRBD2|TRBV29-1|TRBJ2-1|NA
CSVTGGPWNEQFF
TGCAGCGTAACGGGAGGGCCATGGAATGAGCAGTTCTTC
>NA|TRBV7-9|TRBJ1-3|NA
CASSRTSSGNTIYF
TGTGCCAGCAGCCGAACTAGCTCTGGAAACACCATATATTTT
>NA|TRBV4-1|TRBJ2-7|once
CASSQETTGEQYF
TGCGCCAGCAGCCAAGAAACTACGGGGGAGCAGTACTTC
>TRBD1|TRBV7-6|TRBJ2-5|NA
CASSSGQGGIETQYF
TGTGCCAGCAGCTCAGGACAGGGAGGAATAGAGACCCAGTACTTC
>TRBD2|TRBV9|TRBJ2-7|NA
CASSLTGTSGTAEQYF
TGTGCCAGCAGTCTCACCGGGACTAGCGGGACGGCCGAGCAGTACTTC
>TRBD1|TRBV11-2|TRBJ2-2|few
CASSLDGTGDTGELFF
TGTGCCAGCAGCTTAGACGGGACAGGGGACACCGGGGAGCTGTTTTTT
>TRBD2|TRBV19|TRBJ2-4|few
CASAGVYGLAGGLAKNIQYF
TGTGCCAGTGCGGGGGTTTATGGACTAGCGGGCGGTCTAGCCAAAAACATTCAGTACTTC
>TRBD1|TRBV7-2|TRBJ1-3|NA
CASSVQGQSSGNTIYF
TGTGCCAGCAGCGTACAGGGGCAGAGCTCTGGAAACACCATATATTTT
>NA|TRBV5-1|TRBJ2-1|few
CASSGSGTRSYNEQFF
TGCGCCAGCAGCGGCTCCGGGACACGCTCCTACAATGAGCAGTTCTTC
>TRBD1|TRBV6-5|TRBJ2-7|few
CASSHTGTGEYEQYF
TGTGCCAGCAGCCATACCGGGACAGGGGAGTACGAGCAGTACTTC
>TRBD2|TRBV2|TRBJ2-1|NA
CASSQRAGAGEQFF
TGTGCCAGCAGCCAACGAGCGGGAGCAGGGGAGCAGTTCTTC
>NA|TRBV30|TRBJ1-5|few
CAWSVLGTSNQPQHF
TGTGCCTGGAGTGTACTTGGGACTTCCAATCAGCCCCAGCATTTT
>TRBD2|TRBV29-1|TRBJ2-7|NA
CSGTSGNYEQYF
TGCAGTGGGACTAGCGGGAACTACGAGCAGTACTTC
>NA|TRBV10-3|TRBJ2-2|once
CAISEGQGPGELFF
TGTGCCATCAGTGAAGGGCAGGGTCCCGGGGAGCTGTTTTTT
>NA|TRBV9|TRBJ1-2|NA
CASSQDRSNWGYTF
TGTGCCAGCAGCCAGGACAGAAGCAATTGGGGCTACACCTTC
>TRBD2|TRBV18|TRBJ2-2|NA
CASSPTSGRVPNTGELFF
TGTGCCAGCTCCCCGACTAGCGGGAGGGTGCCGAACACCGGGGAGCTGTTTTTT
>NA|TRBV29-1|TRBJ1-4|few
CSGQEGTGEKLFF
TGCAGTGGTCAGGAGGGAACGGGAGAAAAACTGTTTTTT
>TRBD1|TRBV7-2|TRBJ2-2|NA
CAKGAGGKTGELFF
TGTGCCAAAGGGGCAGGGGGAAAAACCGGGGAGCTGTTTTTT
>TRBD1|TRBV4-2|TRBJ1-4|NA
CASSQGQGQGFPRHEKLFF
TGTGCCAGCAGCCAAGGACAGGGACAGGGGTTCCCCCGGCATGAAAAACTGTTTTTT
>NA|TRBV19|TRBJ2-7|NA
CASSIVSGGGSDEQYF
TGTGCCAGTAGTATAGTTTCCGGGGGCGGGAGTGACGAGCAGTACTTC
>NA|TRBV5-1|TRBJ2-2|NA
CASSFPVADTGELFF
TGCGCCAGCAGCTTCCCGGTCGCTGACACCGGGGAGCTGTTTTTT
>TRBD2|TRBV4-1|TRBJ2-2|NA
CASSQDLAAGGNTGELFF
TGCGCCAGCAGCCAAGATCTTGCAGCGGGGGGGAACACCGGGGAGCTGTTTTTT
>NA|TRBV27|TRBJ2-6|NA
CASTGLTGANVLTF
TGTGCCAGCACCGGACTAACTGGGGCCAACGTCCTGACTTTC
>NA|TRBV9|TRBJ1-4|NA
CASSVRGEKLFF
TGTGCCAGCAGCGTACGGGGAGAAAAACTGTTTTTT
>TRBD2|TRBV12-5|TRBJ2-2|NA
CASEREYTGELFF
TGTGCTAGTGAGCGGGAGTACACCGGGGAGCTGTTTTTT
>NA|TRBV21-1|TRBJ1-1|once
CASSKKAPREGIGTEAFF
TGTGCCAGCAGCAAAAAAGCCCCTCGGGAGGGGATCGGGACTGAAGCTTTCTTT
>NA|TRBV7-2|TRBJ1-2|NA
CASSFPGSYYGYTF
TGTGCCAGCAGCTTCCCAGGGTCGTACTATGGCTACACCTTC
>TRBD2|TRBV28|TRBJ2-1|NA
CASRSSGSYNEQFF
TGTGCCAGCAGAAGTAGCGGGAGCTACAATGAGCAGTTCTTC
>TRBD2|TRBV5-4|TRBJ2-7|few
CASSLAVSGIYEQYF
TGTGCCAGCAGCTTGGCCGTTAGCGGGATATACGAGCAGTACTTC
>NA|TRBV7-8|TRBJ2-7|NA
CASSFESSYEQYF
TGTGCCAGCAGCTTCGAGAGCTCCTACGAGCAGTACTTC
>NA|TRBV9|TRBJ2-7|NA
CASSVGGNSYEQYF
TGTGCCAGCAGCGTAGGAGGGAACTCCTACGAGCAGTACTTC